This TCR beta chain derives from a study of graft-versus-host responses after intestinal transplantation. Notes on this clone: The antigen remains unidentified.

The V gene's germline CDR1 is SGDLS and CDR2 YYNGEE. The CDR3 has 14 amino acids. Germline trimming cut 4 bases from V and 5 bases from J; bases unmatched to any gene: 5. The method was immunoSEQ multiplex PCR; TCRdb's version includes in-frame clones alone and lacks a portion of them. The profile covers roughly 89,000 clones, with around 90% appearing a single time and around 0.17% taken by the ten largest. Sequenced here: unstimulated CD4+ T cells sorted from spleen or lymph node cells, sampled before intestinal transplant. The V call is TRBV9, the J call TRBJ1-2, with TRBD1 identical over 10 bases. This TCR was sampled from a human donor who received an intestinal transplant. The CDR3 bases are TGTGCCAGCAGCTCTCGGACAGGGGGATATGGCTACACCTTC. This translates into CASSSRTGGYGYTF.